A single sample is the source of the 10 T cell receptor beta chains below, sequenced in a study of blood T cell repertoires in COVID-19. Sequencing used immunoSEQ multiplex PCR; TCRdb keeps in-frame clones, though not all of them. The sample shows about 200,000 clones, around nine tenths of them seen only once. Sequencing input: peripheral blood. These receptors were taken from a human donor in a cohort sampled during active COVID-19.

The chain has TRBV5-5 and TRBJ2-6, with 8 bases identical to TRBD1. J gave up 2 bases and V 4 bases, and 5 bases lay outside the gene matches. Germline loops: CDR1 SGHKS, CDR2 YYEKEE (reference sequence). This CDR3 region has 16 residues. CDR3 nucleotide sequence: TGTGCCAGCAGCCCTGCAGGGGGCGCTGGGGCCAACGTCCTGACTTTC. This sequence encodes CASSPAGGAGANVLTF.

This clone was counted a few times. The V call is TRBV9, the J call TRBJ2-7, with 9 bases lining up with TRBD2. V trimming: 2 bases; J trimming: 1 base; junction bases outside the gene matches: 1. The germline gives CDR1 SGDLS, CDR2 YYNGEE. The CDR3 spans 14 residues. In DNA, the CDR3 is TGTGCCAGCAGCGTGCGGGAGGGTTCCTACGAGCAGTACTTC. Its protein product is CASSVREGSYEQYF.

This clone has a single count. This chain joins TRBV28 and TRBJ2-1; TRBD1 matches 10 bases. The V and J ends lost 4 bases and 8 bases, in that order; junction bases with no gene match: 8. The CDR3 is 15 amino acids. CDR1 is MDHEN, CDR2 SYDVKM, per germline. CDR3 sequence (DNA): TGTGCCAGCAGTTCCGCCGGGACAGGGGCCCATGAGCAGTTCTTC. This translates into CASSSAGTGAHEQFF.

V usage is TRBV3-1 (or the pseudogene TRBV3-2) and J usage is TRBJ1-4; no clear D gene. CDR1 and CDR2 from the germline V gene are LGHDT and YNNKEL (reference sequence). The CDR3 has 16 residues. Trimming left V 0 bases short and J 7 bases short, with 15 bases between. In DNA form, the CDR3 reads TGTGCCAGCAGCCAAGACGTAAAACGCGTATCTGAAAAACTGTTTTTT. This sequence encodes CASSQDVKRVSEKLFF.

This clone was seen a few times. The CDR3 here is CASSSENRGGGYTF. DNA of the CDR3: TGTGCCAGCTCATCAGAGAACAGGGGTGGTGGCTACACCTTC. The chain is built from TRBV18 and TRBJ1-2; TRBD1 matches 7 bases. Germline loops: CDR1 KGHSH, CDR2 LQKENI. The CDR3 runs 14 residues. V lost 5 bases, J lost 7 bases, and 10 bases stayed unmatched.

This chain links TRBV15 with TRBJ1-5, with 7 nucleotides matching TRBD1. The CDR3 has 18 residues. The junction had 10 bases not matched to a gene; V was cut back by 0 bases and J by 2 bases. CDR1 is LNHNV, CDR2 YYDKDF, per germline (reference sequence). CDR3 protein: CATSREALWDSGNQPQHF. The CDR3 nucleotides are TGTGCCACCAGCAGAGAAGCACTTTGGGACAGTGGCAATCAGCCCCAGCATTTT. The whole variable domain, remainder taken from reference TRBV15 and TRBJ1-5, is DAMVIQNPRYQVTQFGKPVTLSCSQTLNHNVMYWYQQKSSQAPKLLFHYYDKDFNNEADTPDNFQSRRPNTSFCFLDIRSPGLGDTAMYLCATSREALWDSGNQPQHFGDGTRLSIL.

The chain couples TRBV20-1 to TRBJ2-7, with TRBD2 as a possible D gene (6 bases). This CDR3 is 12 amino acids long. Trimming shortened V by 3 bases and J by 6 bases, and 12 bases separated the two germline ends. The V gene's germline CDR1 is DFQATT and CDR2 SNEGSKA (reference sequence). CDR3 in amino acids: CSASPAGSEQYF. CDR3 bases: TGCAGTGCTAGTCCAGCGGGCAGCGAGCAGTACTTC.

This chain links TRBV15 with TRBJ2-1, with TRBD1 matching over 7 bases. Germline V CDR1 and CDR2: LNHNV, YYDKDF (reference sequence). Unmatched junction bases numbered 6, after V lost 2 bases and J lost 8 bases. This CDR3 has 14 amino acids. CDR3 DNA: TGTGCCACCAGCAGACAGAGACAGGGCCATGAGCAGTTCTTC. Residues: CATSRQRQGHEQFF. The entire variable domain, with the rest obtained from reference TRBV15 and TRBJ2-1, is as follows: DAMVIQNPRYQVTQFGKPVTLSCSQTLNHNVMYWYQQKSSQAPKLLFHYYDKDFNNEADTPDNFQSRRPNTSFCFLDIRSPGLGDTAMYLCATSRQRQGHEQFFGPGTRLTVL.

The chain carries TRBV2 and TRBJ1-6; D unclear. The V end lost 5 bases, the J end lost 4 bases, and 9 bases lay between the germline ends. CDR3 size: 14 residues. Germline V gives CDR1 SNHLY, CDR2 FYNNEI. This CDR3 is CASSRDTYNSPLHF. The CDR3 DNA reads as TGTGCCAGCAGTAGAGACACTTATAATTCACCCCTCCACTTT.

J is TRBJ2-1 and V is TRBV9; 9 nucleotides agree with TRBD2. CDR3 length equals 16 residues. Germline V CDR1 and CDR2: SGDLS, YYNGEE. Trimming at V came to 6 bases and at J to 8 bases, leaving 15 bases not matched to a gene. The CDR3 DNA is TGTGCCAGCAACCCTTACGCTCTAGCGGGATTGTATGAGCAGTTCTTC. This translates into CASNPYALAGLYEQFF.